Reported below is one T cell receptor beta chain. What this receptor recognizes is not known. One base away there is no much larger clone; base qualities are not given. The immunoSEQ Assay, a bias-controlled multiplex PCR, was used to amplify TCRbeta CDR3 regions from genomic DNA. From the authors' description of their analysis: Nucleated cell counts per sample were estimated from amplification of reference gene primers within the assay. Sequence reads were collapsed and filtered to measure the absolute abundance of every unique TCRbeta CDR3 rearrangement. For each sample, productive Simpson clonality was calculated as the square root of Simpson's diversity index across productive rearrangements. As stored in TCRdb, this immuneACCESS dataset retains in-frame rearrangements with V and J assigned. A fraction of the clones does not appear; measured against another copy, unresolved V genes explain less than half of the discrepancy, and the remainder lacks a known reason. V and J calls and clone size come straight from that table; D and trimming were deduced from the DNA. The sample table contains about 180,000 clones; only one count was recorded for roughly 83% of them. The ten largest clones represent 1.5% to 1.9% of the sample.

From its cysteine to its phenylalanine, the CDR3 spans 17 amino acids. Of the read, only the CDR3 DNA is kept; its 51 bases are in frame from base 1. Taken from the germline V gene, the CDR1 and CDR2 loops are SGHTS and YDEGEE. V is cut back by 1 base and J by 5 bases, with 10 bases in the junction unmatched. Whole blood was collected in K2EDTA tubes by collaborating institutions according to the institutions' own protocols. For TCRbeta analysis, collaborators shipped samples as frozen whole blood, isolated PBMCs, or DNA extracted from either of those sample types. This record belongs to a study of blood T cell repertoires in COVID-19 (dated by TCRdb to the early 2020s). Regarding the study in general: Samples covering the acute and convalescent phases of COVID-19 were provided by collaborators in the United States, Italy and Spain. The material from the prospective study consisted of cDNA or gDNA derived from T cells, B-cell-depleted T cells, or PBMCs. The dataset comprised deeply sampled blood TCRbeta repertoires from subjects exposed to, actively infected with, or recovered from COVID-19. The repertoires were released in a freely available public database intended as a resource for research on the immune response to SARS-CoV-2. The samples were drawn from the first 160 participants of the ongoing ImmuneRACE study and from 1,254 subjects provided by 6 global collaborators. Sample metadata almost always included a de-identified subject ID, COVID-19 status, age in years and sex. Where available, HLA class I and class II types were obtained from metadata supplied by the sample provider rather than from assay-based typing. What the study reported, not specific to this receptor: How much clinical and demographic metadata was included differed by source and by participant, and the metadata was provided uncurated.

Sequencing was carried out using peripheral blood. The chain is assembled from TRBV5-8 and TRBJ2-1, and 9 bases in between align with TRBD2. The sequence was collected from a human donor in a cohort sampled during active COVID-19. The CDR3 here reads CASSLISGTSLNNEQFF. The DNA reads as follows: TGTGCCAGCAGCTTGATTTCCGGGACTAGCCTCAACAATGAGCAGTTCTTC.